The 4 T cell receptor beta chains below were found in one sample sequenced in a study of cytomegalovirus exposure and HLA in healthy donors. 60 Vbeta and 13 Jbeta primers were used in PCR. TCRdb's copy holds only in-frame clones and misses some; the assay was immunoSEQ multiplex PCR. The data show about 190,000 clones, 70% to 75% seen once. Sequencing used PBMCs. The receptors here all came from a man aged 30 to 45 in good health and CMV-seropositive.

The V gene is TRBV18, the J gene TRBJ2-7; 7 nucleotides line up with TRBD1. Losses at the gene ends were 4 bases for V and 4 bases for J; bases not matched to a gene: 4. Germline lookup yields CDR1 KGHSH and CDR2 LQKENI. There are 13 residues in the CDR3. The CDR3 region has the DNA TGTGCCAGCTCACTGGGGACAGTTTACGAGCAGTACTTC. Its translation is CASSLGTVYEQYF.

This clone came up once. The V call is TRBV6-1, the J call TRBJ2-2; 9 bases line up with TRBD1. The CDR3 has 15 residues. The germline CDR1 and CDR2 sequences are MNHNS and SASEGT. V was clipped by 7 bases and J by 8 bases; unmatched bases: 11. The CDR3 here is CASIAGQGSPGELFF. The CDR3 DNA reads as TGTGCCAGCATTGCGGGACAGGGTTCACCGGGGGAGCTGTTTTTT.

The V and J genes are TRBV5-6 and TRBJ2-1; 8 bases match TRBD1. The V segment lost 0 bases and the J segment 4 bases; nucleotides outside the gene matches: 6. The CDR3 totals 16 residues. The germline CDR1 and CDR2 sequences are SGHDT and YYEEEE. The CDR3 spells CASSLGWQGAYNEQFF. DNA for the CDR3: TGTGCCAGCAGCTTGGGGTGGCAGGGGGCTTACAATGAGCAGTTCTTC.

This chain connects TRBV15 to TRBJ2-2; 8 bases are shared with TRBD1. Germline CDR1 LNHNV, CDR2 YYDKDF (reference sequence). V trimming: 3 bases; J trimming: 6 bases; junction bases outside the gene matches: 3. The CDR3 has 14 amino acids. CDR3 in amino acids: CATSRSRGPGELFF. CDR3 DNA sequence: TGTGCCACCAGCAGGTCCAGGGGGCCCGGGGAGCTGTTTTTT.